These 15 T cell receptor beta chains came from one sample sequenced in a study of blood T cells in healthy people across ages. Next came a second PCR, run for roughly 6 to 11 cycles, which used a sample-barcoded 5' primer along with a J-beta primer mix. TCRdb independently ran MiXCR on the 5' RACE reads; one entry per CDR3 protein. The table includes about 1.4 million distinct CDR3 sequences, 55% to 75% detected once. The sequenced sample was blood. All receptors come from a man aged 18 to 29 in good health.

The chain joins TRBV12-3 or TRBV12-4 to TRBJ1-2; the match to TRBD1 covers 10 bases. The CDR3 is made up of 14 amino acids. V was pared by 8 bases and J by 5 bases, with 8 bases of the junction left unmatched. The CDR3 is CASPSWTGGYGYTF. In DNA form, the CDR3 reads TGTGCCAGCCCATCATGGACAGGGGGTTATGGCTACACCTTC.

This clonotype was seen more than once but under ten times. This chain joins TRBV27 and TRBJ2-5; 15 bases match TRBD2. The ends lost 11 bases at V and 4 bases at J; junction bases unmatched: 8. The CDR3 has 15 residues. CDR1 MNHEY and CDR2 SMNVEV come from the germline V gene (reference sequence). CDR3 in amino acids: CAVPTGLAGGETQYF. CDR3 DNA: TGTGCCGTCCCCACGGGACTAGCGGGAGGAGAGACCCAGTACTTC.

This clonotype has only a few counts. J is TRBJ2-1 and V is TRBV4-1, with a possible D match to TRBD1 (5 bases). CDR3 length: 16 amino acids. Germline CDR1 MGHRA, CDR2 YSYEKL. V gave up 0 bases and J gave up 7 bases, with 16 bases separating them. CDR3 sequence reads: CASSQDGLRAGNEQFF. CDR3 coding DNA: TGCGCCAGCAGCCAAGATGGGCTTAGGGCAGGGAATGAGCAGTTCTTC.

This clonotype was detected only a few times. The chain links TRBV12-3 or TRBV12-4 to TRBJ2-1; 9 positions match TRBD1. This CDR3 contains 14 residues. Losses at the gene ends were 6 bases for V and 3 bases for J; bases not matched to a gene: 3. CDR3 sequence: CASRWTGDYNEQFF. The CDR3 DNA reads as TGTGCCAGCAGGTGGACAGGGGACTACAATGAGCAGTTCTTC.

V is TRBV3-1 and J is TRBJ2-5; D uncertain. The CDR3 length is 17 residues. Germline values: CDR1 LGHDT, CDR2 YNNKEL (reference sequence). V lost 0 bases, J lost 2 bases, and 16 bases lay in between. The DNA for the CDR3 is TGTGCCAGCAGCCAAGACGTTGGTCTGCCTAATCAAGAGACCCAGTACTTC. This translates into CASSQDVGLPNQETQYF.

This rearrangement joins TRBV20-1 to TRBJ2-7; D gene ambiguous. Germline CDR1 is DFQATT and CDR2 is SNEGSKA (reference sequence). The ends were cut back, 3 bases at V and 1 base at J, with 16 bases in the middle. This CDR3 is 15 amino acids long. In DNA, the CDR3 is TGCAGTGCTAGGAGGTCGGGCGCTCAATCCTACGAGCAGTACTTC. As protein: CSARRSGAQSYEQYF.

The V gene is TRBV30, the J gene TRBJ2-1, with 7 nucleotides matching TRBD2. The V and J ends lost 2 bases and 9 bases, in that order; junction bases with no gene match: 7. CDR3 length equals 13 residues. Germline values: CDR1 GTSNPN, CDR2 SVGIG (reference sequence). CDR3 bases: TGTGCCTGGAGTCCGCGGCGGGAGAGTGAGCAGTTCTTC. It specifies CAWSPRRESEQFF.

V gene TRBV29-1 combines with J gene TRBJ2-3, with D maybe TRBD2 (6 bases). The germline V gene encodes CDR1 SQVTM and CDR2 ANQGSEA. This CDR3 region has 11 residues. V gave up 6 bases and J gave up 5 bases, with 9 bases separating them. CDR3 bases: TGCAGCGTGATGGAGGGAGATACGCAGTATTTT. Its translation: CSVMEGDTQYF.

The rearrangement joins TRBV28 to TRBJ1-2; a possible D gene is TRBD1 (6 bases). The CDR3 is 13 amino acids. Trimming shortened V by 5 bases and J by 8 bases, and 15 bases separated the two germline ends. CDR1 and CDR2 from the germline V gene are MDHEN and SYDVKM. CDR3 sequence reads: CASSPNVDSGYTF. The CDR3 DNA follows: TGTGCCAGCAGTCCAAATGTGGACAGCGGCTACACCTTC.

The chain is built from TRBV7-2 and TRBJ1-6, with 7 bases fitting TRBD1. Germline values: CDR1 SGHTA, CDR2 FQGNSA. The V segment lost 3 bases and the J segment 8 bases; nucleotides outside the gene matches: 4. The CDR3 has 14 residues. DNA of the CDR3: TGTGCCAGCAGCTTGGGCAGGGGGTATTCACCCCTCCACTTT. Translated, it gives CASSLGRGYSPLHF.

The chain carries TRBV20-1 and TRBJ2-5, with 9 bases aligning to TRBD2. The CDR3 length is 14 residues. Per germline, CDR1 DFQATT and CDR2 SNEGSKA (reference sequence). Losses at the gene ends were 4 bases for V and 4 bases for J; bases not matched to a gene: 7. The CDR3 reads CSAKLRGGLETQYF. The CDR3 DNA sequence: TGCAGTGCTAAGTTGCGGGGGGGCCTAGAGACCCAGTACTTC.

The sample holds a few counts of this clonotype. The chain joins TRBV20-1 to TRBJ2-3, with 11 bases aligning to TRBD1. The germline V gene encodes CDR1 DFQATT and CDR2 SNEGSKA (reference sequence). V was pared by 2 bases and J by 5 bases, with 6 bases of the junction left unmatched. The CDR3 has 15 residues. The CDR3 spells CSARSGTGGVDTQYF. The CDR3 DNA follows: TGCAGTGCTAGAAGTGGGACAGGGGGGGTAGATACGCAGTATTTT.

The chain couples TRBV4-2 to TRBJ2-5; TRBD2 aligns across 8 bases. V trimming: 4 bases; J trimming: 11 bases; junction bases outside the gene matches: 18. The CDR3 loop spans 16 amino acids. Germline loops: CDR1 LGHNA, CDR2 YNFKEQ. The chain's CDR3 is CASSRTTGGADNEQYF. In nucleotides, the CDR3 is TGTGCCAGCAGCCGGACTACCGGGGGGGCGGACAATGAGCAGTACTTC.

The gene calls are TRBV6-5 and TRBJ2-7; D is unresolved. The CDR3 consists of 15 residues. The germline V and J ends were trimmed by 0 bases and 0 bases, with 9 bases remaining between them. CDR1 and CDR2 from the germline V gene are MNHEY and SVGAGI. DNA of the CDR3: TGTGCCAGCAGTTACTCGGGTAGGAGCTCCTACGAGCAGTACTTC. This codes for CASSYSGRSSYEQYF.

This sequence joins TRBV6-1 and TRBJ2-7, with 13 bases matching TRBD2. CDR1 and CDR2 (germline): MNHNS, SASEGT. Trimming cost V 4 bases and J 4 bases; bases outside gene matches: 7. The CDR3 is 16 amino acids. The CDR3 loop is CASSGQLAGGPYEQYF. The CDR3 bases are TGTGCCAGCAGTGGTCAACTAGCGGGAGGGCCATACGAGCAGTACTTC.